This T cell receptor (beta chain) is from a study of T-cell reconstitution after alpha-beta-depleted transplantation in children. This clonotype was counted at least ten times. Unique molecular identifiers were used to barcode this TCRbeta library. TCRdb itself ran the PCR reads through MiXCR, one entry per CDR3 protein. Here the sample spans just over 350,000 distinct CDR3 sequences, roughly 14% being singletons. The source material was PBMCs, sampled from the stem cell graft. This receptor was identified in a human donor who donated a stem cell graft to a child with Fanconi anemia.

The CDR3 spells CASTDRVDTEAFF. In DNA, the CDR3 is TGTGCCAGCACCGACAGGGTGGACACTGAAGCTTTCTTT. This rearrangement joins TRBV12-3 or TRBV12-4 to TRBJ1-1; 7 nucleotides line up with TRBD1. V gave up 7 bases and J gave up 3 bases; unmatched junction bases: 5. The CDR3 length is 13 residues.